This T cell receptor beta chain was retrieved from a study of spatial heterogeneity in lung cancer. About the study: On average, each unique TCR and UMI combination appeared more than ten times in raw reads.

Trimming took 8 bases from V and 3 from J, leaving 17 bases between them. CDR1 is ENHRY, CDR2 SYGVKD, per germline. This CDR3 comprises 14 residues. This clonotype came up a few times. Time point given: sample taken at primary tumor resection. Unsorted whole RNA of tumor, nontumor lung or frozen PBMC was sequenced. MiXCR, run by TCRdb on the 5' RACE reads, gives a single entry per CDR3 protein. The repertoire holds tens of thousands of distinct CDR3 sequences, 10% to 15% seen once, with 3.5% to 5.5% in the top ten. The chain recombines TRBV10-3 with TRBJ2-7; D could derive from TRBD1 or TRBD2 (5 bases each). The specimen comprised PBMCs, sampled at surgery. The sequence came from a male donor with early-stage non-small cell lung cancer. CDR3 sequence (DNA): TGTGCCATCGGCTCGGGGACGGATTACTACGAGCAGTACTTC. It codes for CAIGSGTDYYEQYF.